This T cell receptor (beta chain) stems from a study of cytomegalovirus exposure and HLA in healthy donors (dated by TCRdb to 2016 to 2017). For the wider study: In an earlier analysis of under 750 of the donors, around 290 Gb of sequence data and 117 million unique TCR beta sequences from about 179 million T cells were reported. Besides the first cohort of approximately 710 subjects, a separate validation cohort made up of 120 different subjects was used. Class I and class II HLA loci were covered by the typing at four-digit resolution. Donor age, sex, ethnicity and CMV serostatus were collected together with the repertoire data. Of the roughly 400 genotyped donors, less than 85% were placed in the genetic ancestry cluster associated with self-reported Caucasian donors. In a later analysis, previously published TCR beta repertoires from several hundred donors were re-analyzed and high-resolution HLA genotyping was added so that TCR occurrence patterns could be studied. Roughly 5 DR-DQ haplotypes were handled as single units for association and clustering, since linkage in the cohort was strong. Rather than using new phenotypic data, the later analysis identified candidate immune exposures from TCR beta sequences and from how often those sequences occurred across donors. An early release covering roughly 640 HLA-typed donors comprised approximately 300 gigabases of sequencing data and 65 million to 100 million unique TCR sequences. Typing coverage varied by locus: roughly 629-630 donors for A, B, C, DRB1 and DQB1; more than 500 for DQA1; 600 to 610 for DPA1; under 490 for DPB1. To predict cytomegalovirus infection status, the study combined high-throughput TCR immunosequencing, statistical association of individual TCRs with disease status, and machine learning. All discovery cohort repertoires had been generated using a single sequencing platform. The study aimed to test whether cataloging public T cell receptors could reveal signatures of past pathogen exposure. An earlier analysis of about 620 of the donors applied high-throughput TCR beta sequencing to assess whether each TCR beta V gene segment acted as functional or pseudogenic. On average, around 240,000 unique TCR beta nucleotide sequences were sequenced per donor among roughly 430 genotyped donors of the cohort, with roughly 18% of those sequences being non-productive. In a later genetic analysis, genome-wide SNP genotypes for about 65% of the roughly 700 donors were used, and that subset was treated as a discovery cohort. The study used immunosequencing to profile the T cell repertoires of about 670 subjects and linked those repertoires to cytomegalovirus serostatus. Study-wide findings and limitations: The presence/absence analyses assumed that sequencing depth was roughly uniform across donors, and that assumption may not be true. A later genetic analysis reported fewer N-insertions in productive TCRs among donors in an Asian-associated ancestry cluster than the roughly 650-donor mean. A later analysis found that TCR association rates varied across HLA loci, with DRB1 alleles showing the most associated TCRs and HLA-C alleles the fewest. In this cohort, only TCR beta chains were sequenced, and detectable features were limited by the absence of alpha or paired-chain data. The classifier was reported to diagnose cytomegalovirus status with high specificity and sensitivity in both the original cohort and the validation cohort. In a later analysis, HLA-associated TCR beta chains were found to be more clonally expanded and to have lower generation probabilities than equally common non-associated chains. Specific HLA alleles were associated with roughly 17,000 TCR beta sequences at a false discovery rate of 0.05 in a later analysis. Broadly in line with IMGT annotations, most TCR beta V segments showed up in productive rearrangements about 87% or about 30% of the time in an earlier analysis of 587 of the donors. When HLA alleles, especially DR and DQ, strongly co-occurred, attributing TCR associations to individual alleles was difficult. The study listed 150 to 200 TCR beta chains as associated with cytomegalovirus. Correlated functional status among segregating V segments might be attributable to linkage disequilibrium, but an unknown experimental factor could not be ruled out. Most TCR sequences were seen in very few donors, while some public TCRs were found in many individuals. In a later analysis, several top co-occurrence clusters were reported to appear linked to parvovirus B19, influenza, CMV and Epstein-Barr virus. The authors suggested that the approach could potentially be generalized to other disease states and immunological phenotypes. Because the 87-base-pair reads could not distinguish some IMGT-functional V segments, including TRBV6-2 and TRBV6-3, those segments were excluded. In vitro tests confirmed that three of the cytomegalovirus-associated TCR beta chains recognize cytomegalovirus antigens. Because counts were too low, 15 to 20 rarely observed V segments, including chromosome 9 orphons, were left out of the earlier analysis of 587 of the donors. Because HLA typing was missing for some donors at each locus, association tests included only the typed subset. A cluster of highly shared sequence variants was judged likely to represent a technical artifact of the sequencing pipeline. For the cohort, immune exposure information was limited to CMV serostatus. A further reported finding was that TCR beta sequences accurately predicted the HLA-A and HLA-B alleles for most subjects in the first cohort. In a later genetic analysis, a missense DCLRE1C variant was associated with V-gene and J-gene trimming of TCR beta chains, and the association was replicated in an independent cohort. In a later analysis, most CMV-associated TCR beta chains were found to appear HLA-restricted, with HLA associations seemingly driven largely by CMV exposure.

Germline trimming amounts to 2 bases on V and 0 bases on J, with 4 as the count of junction bases outside the gene matches. The CDR3 starts with the cysteine, ends with the phenylalanine, and has 16 residues. Only CDR3 DNA remains: 48 bases, in frame from the first base. The germline V gene yields MGHRA for CDR1 and YSYEKL for CDR2. Library preparation was by the immunoSEQ multiplex PCR assay. A mixture of 60 forward primers for TCR Vbeta segments and 13 reverse primers for TCR Jbeta segments was used in the multiplex PCR. The CDR3 region of rearranged TCR beta genes was amplified from genomic DNA by a multiplex PCR assay. The Illumina HiSeq System was used to sequence the amplified TCR beta libraries as 87-base-pair reads. The authors' pipeline ran thus. In a later analysis, tens of millions of unique TCR beta chains were counted across the approximately 640 repertoires, and roughly 11 million of these chains were shared by at least two donors. To remove PCR and sequencing errors, raw reads were error-corrected and collapsed into unique sequences using a nearest-neighbor algorithm that merged closely related sequences. CDR3 sequences were aligned to IMGT reference sequences to assign V, D and J gene segments. For a sequence to be retained, at least a six-nucleotide match to both a V gene segment and a J gene segment was required. A rearrangement counted as productive if the CDR3 had no stop codons and remained in frame with V and J, and every other rearrangement counted as non-productive. CDR3 was defined by IMGT convention, running from the second conserved V-encoded cysteine to the conserved J-encoded phenylalanine. Sequences without an unambiguous match to a single V gene segment were excluded from the earlier analysis of almost 600 of the donors. An earlier analysis of 587 of the donors classified V segments as functional when productive rearrangements were above 56.7% and as segregating when the standard deviation between donors was above 5%. A statistical classification framework was built for diagnosing cytomegalovirus status from the catalog of TCR beta chain sequences. V and J gene assignment, in a later analysis, came from comparing TCR nucleotide sequences with IMGT/GENE-DB human TR gene sequences. In a later analysis, CDR3 sequences and most-parsimonious VDJ recombination scenarios were assigned using the TCRdist pipeline. In a later analysis, each TCR beta chain was defined by its CDR3 amino acid sequence together with its V-gene family, and reads without a unique V-gene family were excluded. As a way to deal with suspected cross-contamination and a sequencing artifact, a later analysis dropped under 600 nucleotide sequences that were highly shared and had low generation probability. In a later analysis, a clonal expansion index was calculated for each public chain from normalized within-repertoire ranks of inferred template counts. Generation probabilities in a later analysis came from a VDJ recombination model fitted to out-of-frame rearrangements, and those results were checked against IGoR. In a later analysis, hypergeometric tests were used to score TCR-TCR, TCR-HLA and TCR-CMV co-occurrence, with a repertoire-size bias correction applied to TCR pairs. In a later analysis, false discovery rates were estimated by permuting HLA or CMV assignments 20 times. In a later analysis, co-occurring TCRs were grouped using DBSCAN, with TCRdist sequence similarity added in when clustering inside HLA-allele-positive subsets. Co-occurrence clustering excluded repertoires with fewer than 30,000 or more than 120,000 public chains, plus five with anomalous nucleotide sharing. TCRdb obtained this table from immuneACCESS and retained in-frame rearrangements with V and J assigned. These tables miss some clones; where compared with another copy, unresolved V genes account for less than half of the shortfall, and the remainder is unexplained. The V and J calls and clone size were taken over from that table, and D and trimming were inferred from the DNA. In all, the sample holds fewer than 200,000 clones, and roughly 84% of those were seen once. Of the sample, 1% falls within the top ten clones.

The cohort was made up of roughly 670 healthy bone marrow donors. All cohort members were sampled while nominally healthy, although unrecorded immune exposures were likely present. The donor was CMV seronegative and belonged to the group of 320 or so seronegative cohort members. A peripheral blood sample was provided by each donor, and peripheral blood mononuclear cells were used for TCR beta sequencing. Genomic DNA extraction from the blood cell samples was performed with the Qiagen DNeasy Blood Extraction Kit. Comments on this clone: It has no known antigen specificity. There are no base qualities to consult, and no much larger clone falls within one base.

The sample consisted of PBMCs. This receptor was obtained from a young man in good health and CMV-seronegative. The chain was built from TRBV4-1 and TRBJ1-1, with 9 central nucleotides matching TRBD1. The CDR3 corresponds to CASSQKDRGLNTEAFF. In nucleotide form, the sequence is TGCGCCAGCAGCCAAAAGGACAGGGGTCTGAACACTGAAGCTTTCTTT.